A single T cell receptor (beta chain) is shown here with its context. Its target is not known. This entry comes from a study of blood T cells in healthy people across ages. Across the study: Capturing about one barcoded beta molecule per two T cells was achieved by template switching.

The V gene's germline CDR1 is SQVTM and CDR2 ANQGSEA. This CDR3 has 11 residues. Trimming left V 3 bases short and J 6 bases short, with 6 bases between. Per individual sample, total RNA of at least 5.5 micrograms was extracted. Study outcomes and limitations: A roughly linear fall in TCR beta diversity per million T cells was seen with increasing age.

A second 7 to 11 cycle PCR used barcoded and J-beta primers. MiXCR, run by TCRdb on the 5' RACE reads, gives a single entry per CDR3 protein. The sample holds some 800,000 distinct CDR3 sequences, more than 20% seen once. These data were also filed under a second study, of T cells of mothers and their children. That study reports: Each child gave approximately 3.2 million TCR beta CDR3 reads (each mother, over 10 million).

The sample taken for sequencing was blood. The receptor comes from a boy under 18 in good health. V usage is TRBV29-1 and J usage is TRBJ2-1; no clear D gene. In DNA form, the CDR3 reads TGCAGCGTTGAGTCTCCCAATGAGCAGTTCTTC. This codes for CSVESPNEQFF.